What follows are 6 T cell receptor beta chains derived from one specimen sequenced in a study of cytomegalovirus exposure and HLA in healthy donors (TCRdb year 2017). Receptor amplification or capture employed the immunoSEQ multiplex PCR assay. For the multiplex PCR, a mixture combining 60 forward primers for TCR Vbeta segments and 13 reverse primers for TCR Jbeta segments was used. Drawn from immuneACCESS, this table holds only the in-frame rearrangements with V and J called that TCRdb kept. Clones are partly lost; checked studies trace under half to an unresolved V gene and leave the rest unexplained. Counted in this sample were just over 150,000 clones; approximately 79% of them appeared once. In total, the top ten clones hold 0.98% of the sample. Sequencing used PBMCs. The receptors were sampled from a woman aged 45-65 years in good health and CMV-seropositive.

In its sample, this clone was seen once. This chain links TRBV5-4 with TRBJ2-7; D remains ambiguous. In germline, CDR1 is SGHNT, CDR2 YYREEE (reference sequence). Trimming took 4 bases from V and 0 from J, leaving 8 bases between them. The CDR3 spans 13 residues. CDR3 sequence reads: CASSPQNSYEQYF. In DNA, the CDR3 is TGTGCCAGCAGCCCCCAGAACTCCTACGAGCAGTACTTC.

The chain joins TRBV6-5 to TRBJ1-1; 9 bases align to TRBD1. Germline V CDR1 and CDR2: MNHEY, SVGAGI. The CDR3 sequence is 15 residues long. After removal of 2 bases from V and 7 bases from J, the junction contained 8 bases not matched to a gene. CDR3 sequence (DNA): TGTGCCAGCAGTTACGGGACAGGGAGTAGTGATGAAGCTTTCTTT. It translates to CASSYGTGSSDEAFF.

The CDR3 reads CASSSPGQASGNTIYF. CDR3 bases: TGTGCCAGCAGCTCTCCCGGACAGGCTTCTGGAAACACCATATATTTT. The chain has TRBV5-6 and TRBJ1-3; 7 nucleotides align to TRBD1. The ends lost 3 bases at V and 1 base at J; junction bases unmatched: 7. Germline V gene sequence: CDR1 SGHDT, CDR2 YYEEEE. CDR3 length: 16 amino acids.

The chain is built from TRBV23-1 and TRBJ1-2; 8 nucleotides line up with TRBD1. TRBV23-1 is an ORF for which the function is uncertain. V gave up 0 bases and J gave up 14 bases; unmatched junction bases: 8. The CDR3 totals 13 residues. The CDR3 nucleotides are TGCGCCAGCAGTCAATCGTGGGGACAGGACATTACCTTC. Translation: CASSQSWGQDITF.

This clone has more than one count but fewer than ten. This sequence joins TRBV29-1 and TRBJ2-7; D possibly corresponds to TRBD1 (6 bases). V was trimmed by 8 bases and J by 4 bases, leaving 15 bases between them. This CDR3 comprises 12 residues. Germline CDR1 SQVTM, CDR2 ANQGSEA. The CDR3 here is CSCSRGGYEQYF. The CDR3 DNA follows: TGCAGCTGCTCAAGAGGGGGATACGAGCAGTACTTC.

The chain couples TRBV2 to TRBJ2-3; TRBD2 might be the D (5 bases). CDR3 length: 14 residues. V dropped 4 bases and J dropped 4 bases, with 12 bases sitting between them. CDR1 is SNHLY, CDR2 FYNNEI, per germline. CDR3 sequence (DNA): TGTGCCAGCAGTGGGGAGTACGGCCCAGATACGCAGTATTTT. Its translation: CASSGEYGPDTQYF.